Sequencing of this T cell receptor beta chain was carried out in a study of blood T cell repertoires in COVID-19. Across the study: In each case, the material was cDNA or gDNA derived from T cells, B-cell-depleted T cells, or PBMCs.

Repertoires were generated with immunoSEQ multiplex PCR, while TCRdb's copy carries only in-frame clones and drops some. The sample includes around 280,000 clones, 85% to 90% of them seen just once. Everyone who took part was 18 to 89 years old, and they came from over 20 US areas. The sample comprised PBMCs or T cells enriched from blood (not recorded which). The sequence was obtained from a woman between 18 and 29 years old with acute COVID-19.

CDR3 DNA: TGTGCCAGTAGCCAAGCGGGGCCCAATACAAATGAGCAGTTCTTC. This encodes CASSQAGPNTNEQFF. The V gene is TRBV19, the J gene TRBJ2-1; 7 bases are shared with TRBD2. V shed 6 bases and J 7 bases; nucleotides not matched to a gene: 12. The CDR3 has 15 residues. The germline V gene has CDR1 LNHDA and CDR2 SQIVND (reference sequence).